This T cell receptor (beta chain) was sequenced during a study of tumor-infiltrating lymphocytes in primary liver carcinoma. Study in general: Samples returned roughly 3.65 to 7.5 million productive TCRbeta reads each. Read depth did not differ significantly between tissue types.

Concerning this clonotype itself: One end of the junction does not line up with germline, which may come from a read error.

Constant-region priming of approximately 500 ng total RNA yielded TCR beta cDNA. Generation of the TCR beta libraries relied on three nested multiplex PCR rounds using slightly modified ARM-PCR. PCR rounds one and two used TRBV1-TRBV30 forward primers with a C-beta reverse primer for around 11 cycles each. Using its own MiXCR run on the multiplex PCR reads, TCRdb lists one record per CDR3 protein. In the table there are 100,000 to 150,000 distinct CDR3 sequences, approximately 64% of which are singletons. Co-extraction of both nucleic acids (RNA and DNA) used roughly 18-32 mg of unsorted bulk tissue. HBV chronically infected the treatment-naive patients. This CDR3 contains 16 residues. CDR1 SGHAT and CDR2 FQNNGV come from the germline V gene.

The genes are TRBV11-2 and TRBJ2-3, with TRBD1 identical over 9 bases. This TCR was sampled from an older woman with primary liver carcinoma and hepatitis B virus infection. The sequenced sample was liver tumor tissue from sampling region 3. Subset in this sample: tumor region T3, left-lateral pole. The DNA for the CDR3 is TGTGCTAACAGCTCAACCCGGTTACAGGGGGCAGATACGCGGTATTTT. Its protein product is CANSSTRLQGADTRYF.